The 12 T cell receptor beta chains reported below all come from one sample, sequenced in a study of blood T cells in healthy people across ages. The second PCR ran about 6 to 11 cycles with a sample-barcoded 5' primer and J-beta primers. TCRdb reprocessed the 5' RACE reads via MiXCR and lists one record per CDR3 protein. The table shows about 720,000 distinct CDR3 sequences, with roughly 20% occurring only once. What was sequenced was blood. Every receptor here comes from a man aged 65 to 85 in good health.

This clonotype was counted only a few times. The chain carries TRBV12-3 or TRBV12-4 and TRBJ1-2; tentative D call: TRBD1 (5 bases). Trimming left V 5 bases short and J 5 bases short, with 18 bases between. This CDR3 comprises 15 residues. The CDR3 DNA follows: TGTGCCAGCAGTCCGGGGACGAGGGTTTTTTATGGCTACACCTTC. It specifies CASSPGTRVFYGYTF.

This clonotype was counted only a few times. The chain joins TRBV7-2 to TRBJ1-1, with D perhaps matching TRBD1 (5 bases). The CDR3 contains 13 residues. CDR1 and CDR2 from the germline V gene are SGHTA and FQGNSA. V was cut by 7 bases and J by 3 bases, with 12 bases left in between. CDR3 DNA sequence: TGTGCCAGCATGGGGGGAGGGGACACTGAAGCTTTCTTT. Translating it yields CASMGGGDTEAFF.

The chain couples TRBV5-1 to TRBJ2-5; TRBD2 matches 8 bases. The J call may be faulty, since TRBJ2-7 better matches the DNA end. Germline loops: CDR1 SGHRS, CDR2 YFSETQ. The CDR3 runs to 15 residues. The CDR3 DNA is TGCGCCAGCAAGGTCGGTAGCGGGATGGGCTACGAGCAGTACGTC. This translates into CASKVGSGMGYEQYV.

The CDR3 region has the DNA TGCAGCGTTGGGGGACAGGTCCACACCGGGGAGCTGTTTTTT. This translates into CSVGGQVHTGELFF. The rearrangement uses TRBV29-1 and TRBJ2-2; 8 nucleotides match TRBD1. The CDR3 is 14 amino acids. With 4 bases clipped from V and 3 bases from J, the junction kept 4 bases outside the gene matches. CDR1 and CDR2 from the germline V gene are SQVTM and ANQGSEA.

The J gene is TRBJ2-5, the V gene TRBV6-2 or TRBV6-3; 11 bases agree with TRBD2. Germline V gives CDR1 MNHEY, CDR2 SVGEGT. The V and J ends lost 2 bases and 0 bases, in that order; junction bases with no gene match: 2. The CDR3 runs 16 residues. The CDR3, as DNA: TGTGCCAGCAGTTACGGGACTAGCGGTTACCAAGAGACCCAGTACTTC. Its translation is CASSYGTSGYQETQYF.

This chain uses TRBV7-2 with TRBJ2-1, with 8 bases aligning to TRBD2. The CDR3 covers 15 residues. CDR1 and CDR2 from the germline V gene are SGHTA and FQGNSA. J was trimmed by 5 bases and V by 1 base; bases with no gene match: 4. CDR3 sequence (DNA): TGTGCCAGCAGCTTAGGTGGCGGGGGGAACAATGAGCAGTTCTTC. Residues: CASSLGGGGNNEQFF.

The chain employs TRBV7-9 and TRBJ2-7, with 9 bases that match TRBD2. The junction had 2 bases not matched to a gene; V was cut back by 5 bases and J by 6 bases. Germline CDR1 is SEHNR and CDR2 is FQNEAQ (reference sequence). The CDR3 is 12 amino acids. CDR3 loop: CASSRLAAEQYF. DNA of the CDR3: TGTGCCAGCAGCCGACTAGCGGCCGAGCAGTACTTC.

The chain uses TRBV12-3 or TRBV12-4 and TRBJ1-2, with D perhaps TRBD1 (6 bases). The ends were cut back, 4 bases at V and 3 bases at J, with 18 bases in the middle. The CDR3 totals 16 residues. The CDR3 nucleotides are TGTGCCAGCAGTTCCGCCTCGGGGGGCGCCCACTATGGCTACACCTTC. Translated: CASSSASGGAHYGYTF.

The table lists this clonotype with a few counts. The CDR3 DNA sequence: TGTGCCAGCAGCTTACGCGGGACGGGCCAAGAGACCCAGTACTTC. Translation gives CASSLRGTGQETQYF. This chain connects TRBV7-9 to TRBJ2-5; D may be TRBD2 (6 bases). The V gene lost 2 bases and the J gene lost 1 base, with 11 bases spanning the gap. In germline, CDR1 is SEHNR, CDR2 FQNEAQ (reference sequence). This CDR3 comprises 15 residues. Variable domain in full (rest from reference TRBV7-9 and TRBJ2-5): DTGVSQNPRHKITKRGQNVTFRCDPISEHNRLYWYRQTLGQGPEFLTYFQNEAQLEKSRLLSDRFSAERPKGSFSTLEIQRTEQGDSAMYLCASSLRGTGQETQYFGPGTRLLVL.

The CDR3, as DNA: TGCGCCAGCAGCCGCCAACAGGGGTCCTATGGCTACACCTTC. This encodes CASSRQQGSYGYTF. The genes are TRBV4-3 and TRBJ1-2, with 7 positions matching TRBD1. This CDR3 contains 14 residues. The germline V gene has CDR1 LGHNA and CDR2 YSLEER. V shed 4 bases, J shed 4 bases, and the junction held 6 bases outside the gene matches.

V and J are TRBV5-4 and TRBJ2-7, with 10 bases that match TRBD2. The CDR3 extends over 14 amino acids. Unmatched junction bases numbered 4, after V lost 2 bases and J lost 5 bases. From germline, CDR1 is SGHNT and CDR2 YYREEE (reference sequence). The CDR3 here is CASSLSGRAHEQYF. The CDR3 bases are TGTGCCAGCAGCTTAAGCGGGAGGGCCCACGAGCAGTACTTC.

This clonotype occurred once. This chain joins TRBV20-1 and TRBJ2-7; TRBD2 agrees at 7 bases. Per germline, CDR1 DFQATT and CDR2 SNEGSKA (reference sequence). CDR3 length equals 14 residues. After removal of 8 bases from V and 0 bases from J, the junction contained 10 bases not matched to a gene. The CDR3 DNA sequence: TGCAGTACCGCCTGGGAGGGAAGCTCCTACGAGCAGTACTTC. Translating it yields CSTAWEGSSYEQYF.